Presented here are 13 T cell receptor beta chains from one specimen sequenced in a study of T cells in Graves' hyperthyroidism and ophthalmopathy. Template material for amplifying TCR beta CDR3 regions consisted of RNA transcripts. HTBI primers were used for first-round RT-PCR of the TCR CDR3. TCRdb passed the multiplex PCR reads through MiXCR, listing each CDR3 protein once. The profile covers hundreds of thousands of distinct CDR3 sequences, with approximately 40% appearing a single time and 7% to 10% taken by the ten largest. The sample consisted of blood. The receptors originated from a man aged 18 to 30 with Graves' hyperthyroidism.

As to this clonotype: Its ends do not fully match the called genes, so a read error is possible. The chain combines TRBV6-5 with TRBJ2-7; TRBD1 aligns across 10 bases. Germline V lookup: CDR1 MNHEY, CDR2 SVGAGI. This CDR3 spans 14 amino acids. This CDR3 reads CATSYGTGAYEQYF. The CDR3 coding sequence is TGTGCCACCAGTTACGGGACAGGGGCCTACGAGCAGTACTTC.

This clonotype was observed a handful of times. This chain links TRBV12-3 or TRBV12-4 with TRBJ1-1; TRBD1 agrees at 7 bases. V shed 6 bases, J shed 0 bases, and the junction held 7 bases outside the gene matches. The CDR3 sequence is 15 residues long. CDR3: CASRRRQGMNTEAFF. Here the CDR3 DNA reads TGTGCCAGCAGGCGAAGACAGGGTATGAACACTGAAGCTTTCTTT.

There are a few counts of this clonotype. The CDR3 sequence is CASTDRGNQPQHF. The CDR3 DNA follows: TGTGCCAGCACGGACAGGGGAAATCAGCCCCAGCATTTT. This chain joins TRBV12-3 or TRBV12-4 and TRBJ1-5, with 9 bases aligning to TRBD1. This CDR3 comprises 13 residues. V was pared by 7 bases and J by 4 bases, with 2 bases of the junction left unmatched.

This clonotype appeared a few times. The V call is TRBV7-6, the J call TRBJ2-5, with 9 nucleotides matching TRBD2. Germline V gene data show CDR1 as SGHVS and CDR2 as FNYEAQ. V was clipped by 3 bases and J by 2 bases; unmatched bases: 7. This CDR3 has 16 residues. The CDR3 DNA is TGTGCCAGCAGCTTGTCAGTAGCGGGAGTGCAAGAGACCCAGTACTTC. Residues: CASSLSVAGVQETQYF.

A word on this clonotype: Possible read error: a much larger clone is one base away. The missing conserved phenylalanine or tryptophan at the end of this CDR3 makes a read error likely. This chain uses TRBV9 with TRBJ2-7, with no clear D. The CDR3 totals 14 residues. V was cut by 0 bases and J by 2 bases, with 9 bases left in between. Germline loops: CDR1 SGDLS, CDR2 YYNGEE. CDR3 sequence: CASSVGYVPYEQYL. The CDR3 coding sequence is TGTGCCAGCAGCGTAGGGTACGTTCCCTACGAGCAGTACTTG.

This clonotype was found many times. This rearrangement joins TRBV7-9 to TRBJ1-2; the match to TRBD1 covers 9 bases. V shed 5 bases and J 7 bases; nucleotides not matched to a gene: 5. This CDR3 contains 13 residues. Germline CDR1 is SEHNR and CDR2 is FQNEAQ (reference sequence). The CDR3 DNA reads as TGTGCCAGCAGCCGGGACAGGGCTCGTGGCTACACCTTC. Protein: CASSRDRARGYTF.

This chain connects TRBV19 to TRBJ2-2; D is uncertain. V shed 11 bases and J shed 6 bases, with 1 base lying between them. The germline CDR1 and CDR2 sequences are LNHDA and SQIVND (reference sequence). The CDR3 sequence is 8 residues long. The CDR3, as DNA: TGTGCCCCCGGGGAGCTGTTTTTT. Translating gives CAPGELFF.

This clonotype was recorded a few times. The rearrangement uses TRBV2 and TRBJ2-7, with 9 bases matching TRBD2. Germline V CDR1 and CDR2: SNHLY, FYNNEI. V dropped 3 bases and J dropped 5; count of bases not matched to a gene: 8. The CDR3 length is 15 residues. The CDR3 nucleotides are TGTGCCAGCAGTGATTTGGGCGGGGGGGCGAACGAGCAGTACTTC. This sequence encodes CASSDLGGGANEQYF.

This clonotype was seen only a few times. The V gene is TRBV12-3 or TRBV12-4, the J gene TRBJ2-2; D gene ambiguous. V lost 2 bases to trimming and J lost 6 bases, with 7 bases between them. CDR3 size: 13 residues. CDR3 nucleotides: TGTGCCAGCAGTTTAACGCGCGCCGGGGAGCTGTTTTTT. Encoded protein: CASSLTRAGELFF.

The rearrangement joins TRBV29-1 to TRBJ1-4; D may be TRBD1 (6 bases). Germline values: CDR1 SQVTM, CDR2 ANQGSEA. The CDR3 consists of 14 residues. V was cut by 4 bases and J by 4 bases, with 13 bases left in between. The DNA for the CDR3 is TGCAGCGTTGGACAGGTCGGTTATAATGAAAAACTGTTTTTT. Translation gives CSVGQVGYNEKLFF.

This clonotype was detected only a few times. This chain joins TRBV19 and TRBJ2-5; 11 bases are a match to TRBD2. Per germline, CDR1 LNHDA and CDR2 SQIVND (reference sequence). Losses at the gene ends were 6 bases for V and 5 bases for J; bases not matched to a gene: 8. There are 15 residues in the CDR3. DNA of the CDR3: TGTGCCAGTAGCCCCCTAGCGGGGGGCATCGAGACCCAGTACTTC. This gives the protein CASSPLAGGIETQYF.

This clonotype showed up just a few times. The V and J genes are TRBV9 and TRBJ2-7; no clear D gene. CDR1 and CDR2 from the germline V gene are SGDLS and YYNGEE. Trimming cost V 0 bases and J 1 base, with 8 bases left between them. The CDR3 spans 14 residues. CDR3 DNA: TGTGCCAGCAGCGTAGCACAGACTTCCTACGAGCAGTACTTC. As protein: CASSVAQTSYEQYF.

This clonotype was counted ten times or more. This sequence joins TRBV15 and TRBJ1-2; D gene uncertain. Trimming stripped 4 bases from V and 3 bases from J, with 9 bases between. Germline V gene data show CDR1 as LNHNV and CDR2 as YYDKDF (reference sequence). The CDR3 contains 13 residues. The CDR3 nucleotides are TGTGCCACCAGCAAGGTGGCCTACTATGGCTACACCTTC. Protein: CATSKVAYYGYTF.